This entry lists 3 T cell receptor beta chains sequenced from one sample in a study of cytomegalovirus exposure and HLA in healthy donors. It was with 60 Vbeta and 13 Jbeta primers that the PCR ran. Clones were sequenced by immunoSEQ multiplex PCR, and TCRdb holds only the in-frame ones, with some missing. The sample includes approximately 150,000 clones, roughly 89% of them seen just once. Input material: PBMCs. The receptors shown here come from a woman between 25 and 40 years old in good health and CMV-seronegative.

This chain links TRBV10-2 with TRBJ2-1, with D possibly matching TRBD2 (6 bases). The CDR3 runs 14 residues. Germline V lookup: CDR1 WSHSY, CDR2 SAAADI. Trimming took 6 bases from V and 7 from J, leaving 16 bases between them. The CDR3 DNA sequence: TGCGCCAGCAGGAGGGCCCAGGCGGGGAATGAGCAGTTCTTC. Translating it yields CASRRAQAGNEQFF.

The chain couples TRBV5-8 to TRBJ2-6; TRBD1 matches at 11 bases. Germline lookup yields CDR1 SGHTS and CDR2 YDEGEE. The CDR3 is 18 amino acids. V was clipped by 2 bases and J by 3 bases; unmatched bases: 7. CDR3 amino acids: CASSFWDRGRIGANVLTF. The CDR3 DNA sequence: TGTGCCAGCAGCTTTTGGGACAGGGGGAGAATTGGGGCCAACGTCCTGACTTTC.

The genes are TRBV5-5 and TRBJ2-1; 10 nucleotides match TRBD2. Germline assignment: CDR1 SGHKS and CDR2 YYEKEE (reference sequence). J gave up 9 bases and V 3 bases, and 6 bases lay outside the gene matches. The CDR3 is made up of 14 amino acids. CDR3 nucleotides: TGTGCCAGCAGCTGGACCGGGACTAGCGTTGAGCAGTTCTTC. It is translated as CASSWTGTSVEQFF.